A single T cell receptor beta chain is shown here with its context. The antigen remains undetermined. A read error may account for a junction end that differs from germline. The repertoire was sequenced with immunoSEQ multiplex PCR; TCRdb's copy has only in-frame clones and lacks some. The table records roughly 65,000 clones, roughly 85% of them present only once. This entry is derived from a study of T cell responses to AZD1222 COVID-19 vaccine. The CDR3 is 15 amino acids. Germline V gene lookup returns CDR1 SSHAT and CDR2 FNYEAQ (reference sequence). Study results and limitations: Of spike-specific TCRs, nearly half reportedly target regions left unmutated in variants.

The sequences come from peripheral blood, collected 28 days after the second AZD1222 dose. The receptor was isolated from an adult who received the AZD1222 COVID-19 vaccine. The chain combines TRBV7-7 with TRBJ2-5; no clear D. This CDR3 is CASSLVDGYQETQYF. DNA for the CDR3: TGTGCTAGCAGCTTAGTCGACGGGTACCAAGAGACCCAGTACTTC.